This T cell receptor (beta chain) is from a study of blood T cell repertoires in COVID-19. Whole-study context: Acute and convalescent COVID-19 samples came from the United States, Italy and Spain. The analysed material was cDNA or gDNA that came from T cells, B-cell-depleted T cells, or PBMCs.

Trimming stripped 4 bases from V and 6 bases from J, with 10 bases between. The CDR3 extends over 12 amino acids. Germline values: CDR1 SGHRS, CDR2 YFSETQ. This clone was counted only a few times. Per the original methods: Reference gene primer amplification in the assay estimated nucleated cell counts. Using immunoSEQ multiplex PCR, the repertoire was profiled, and TCRdb retains in-frame clones only, with some absent. Clone size and the V and J calls come from that table; the DNA yielded D and trimming. The sample yields 100,000 to 120,000 clones, 88% seen once. The source material was peripheral blood. The receptor's source is a woman aged 45 to 65 with acute or convalescent COVID-19. The chain employs TRBV5-1 and TRBJ1-2; maybe TRBD1 (6 bases). This CDR3 is CASSVQGDGYTF. As DNA, the CDR3 is TGCGCCAGCAGCGTACAGGGAGATGGCTACACCTTC. Variable domain in full (rest from reference TRBV5-1 and TRBJ1-2): KAGVTQTPRYLIKTRGQQVTLSCSPISGHRSVSWYQQTPGQGLQFLFEYFSETQRNKGNFPGRFSGRQFSNSRSEMNVSTLELGDSALYLCASSVQGDGYTFGSGTRLTVV.